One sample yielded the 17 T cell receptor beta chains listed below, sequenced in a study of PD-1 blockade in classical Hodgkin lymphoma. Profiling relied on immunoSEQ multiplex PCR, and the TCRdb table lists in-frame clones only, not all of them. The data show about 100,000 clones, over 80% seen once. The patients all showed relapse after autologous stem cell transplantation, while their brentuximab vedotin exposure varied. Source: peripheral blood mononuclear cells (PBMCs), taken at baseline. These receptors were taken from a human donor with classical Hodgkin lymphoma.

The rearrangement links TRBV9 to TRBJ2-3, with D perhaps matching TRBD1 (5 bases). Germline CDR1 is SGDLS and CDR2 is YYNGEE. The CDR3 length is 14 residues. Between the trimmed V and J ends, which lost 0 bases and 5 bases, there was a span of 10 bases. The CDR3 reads CASSVARVGDTQYF. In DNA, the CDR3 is TGTGCCAGCAGCGTAGCCAGGGTTGGAGATACGCAGTATTTT.

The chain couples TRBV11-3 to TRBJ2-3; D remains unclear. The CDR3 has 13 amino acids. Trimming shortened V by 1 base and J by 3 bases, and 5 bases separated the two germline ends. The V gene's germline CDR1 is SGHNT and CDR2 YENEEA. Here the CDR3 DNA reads TGTGCCAGCAGCTTAGGACCTACAGATACGCAGTATTTT. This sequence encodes CASSLGPTDTQYF.

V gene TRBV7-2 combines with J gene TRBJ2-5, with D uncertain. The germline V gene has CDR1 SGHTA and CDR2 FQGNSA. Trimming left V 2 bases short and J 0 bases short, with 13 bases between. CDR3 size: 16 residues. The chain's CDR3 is CASSLHWTTNQETQYF. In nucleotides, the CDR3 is TGTGCCAGCAGCTTACATTGGACCACAAACCAAGAGACCCAGTACTTC.

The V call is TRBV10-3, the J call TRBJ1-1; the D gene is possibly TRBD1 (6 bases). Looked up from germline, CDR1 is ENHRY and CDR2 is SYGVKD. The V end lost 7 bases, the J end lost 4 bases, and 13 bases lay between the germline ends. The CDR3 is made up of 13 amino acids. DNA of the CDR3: TGTGCCATCACGCACAGGGAGGGCACTGAAGCTTTCTTT. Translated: CAITHREGTEAFF.

For the CDR3, the DNA is TGCAGCGTCCGAGCGGGCGGGAGCTCCTACAATGAGCAGTTCTTC. It specifies CSVRAGGSSYNEQFF. The V gene is TRBV29-1, the J gene TRBJ2-1, with TRBD2 identical over 7 bases. CDR1 SQVTM and CDR2 ANQGSEA come from the germline V gene. There are 15 residues in the CDR3. V shed 6 bases, J shed 0 bases, and the junction held 8 bases outside the gene matches.

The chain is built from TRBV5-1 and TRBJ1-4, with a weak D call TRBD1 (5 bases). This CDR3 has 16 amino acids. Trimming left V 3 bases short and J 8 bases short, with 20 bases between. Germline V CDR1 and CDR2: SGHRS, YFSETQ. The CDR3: CASSWRTGGATEKLFF. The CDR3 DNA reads TGCGCCAGCAGCTGGCGAACAGGCGGTGCAACGGAAAAACTGTTTTTT.

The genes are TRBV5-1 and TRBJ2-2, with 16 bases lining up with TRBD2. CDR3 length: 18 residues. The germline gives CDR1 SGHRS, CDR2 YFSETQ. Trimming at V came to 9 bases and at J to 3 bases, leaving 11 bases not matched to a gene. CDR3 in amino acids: CATRRGTSGRADTGELFF. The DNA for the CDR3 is TGCGCCACCCGACGGGGGACTAGCGGGAGGGCCGACACCGGGGAGCTGTTTTTT.

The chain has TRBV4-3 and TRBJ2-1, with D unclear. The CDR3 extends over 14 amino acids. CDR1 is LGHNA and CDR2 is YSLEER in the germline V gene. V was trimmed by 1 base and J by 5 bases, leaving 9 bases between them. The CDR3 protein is CASSQGFPNNEQFF. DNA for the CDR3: TGCGCCAGCAGCCAAGGGTTCCCGAACAATGAGCAGTTCTTC.

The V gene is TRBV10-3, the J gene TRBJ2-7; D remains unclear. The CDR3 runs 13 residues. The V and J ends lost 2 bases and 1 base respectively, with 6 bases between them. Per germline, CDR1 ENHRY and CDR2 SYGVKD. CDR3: CAISEGQSYEQYF. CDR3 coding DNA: TGTGCCATCAGTGAGGGGCAGTCCTACGAGCAGTACTTC.

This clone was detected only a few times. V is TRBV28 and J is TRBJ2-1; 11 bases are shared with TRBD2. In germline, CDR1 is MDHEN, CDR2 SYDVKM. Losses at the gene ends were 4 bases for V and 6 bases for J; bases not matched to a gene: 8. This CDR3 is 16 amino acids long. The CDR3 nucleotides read TGTGCCAGCAGTTCCCTACTAGCGGGAGTTTTCAATGAGCAGTTCTTC. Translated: CASSSLLAGVFNEQFF.

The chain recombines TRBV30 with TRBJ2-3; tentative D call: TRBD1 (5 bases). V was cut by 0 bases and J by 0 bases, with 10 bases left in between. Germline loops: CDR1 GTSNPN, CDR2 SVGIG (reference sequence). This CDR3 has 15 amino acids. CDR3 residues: CAWSVRAGSTDTQYF. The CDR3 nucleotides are TGTGCCTGGAGTGTACGGGCAGGGAGCACAGATACGCAGTATTTT. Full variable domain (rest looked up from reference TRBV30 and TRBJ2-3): SQTIHQWPATLVQPVGSPLSLECTVEGTSNPNLYWYRQAAGRGLQLLFYSVGIGQISSEVPQNLSASRPQDRQFILSSKKLLLSDSGFYLCAWSVRAGSTDTQYFGPGTRLTVL.

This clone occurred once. The CDR3 sequence: CASSLDGRGQETQYF. CDR3 coding DNA: TGTGCCAGCAGCTTGGACGGCAGGGGGCAAGAGACCCAGTACTTC. This rearrangement joins TRBV7-2 to TRBJ2-5, with 7 bases matching TRBD1. V trimming: 3 bases; J trimming: 2 bases; junction bases outside the gene matches: 6. The CDR3 spans 15 residues. In germline, CDR1 is SGHTA, CDR2 FQGNSA.

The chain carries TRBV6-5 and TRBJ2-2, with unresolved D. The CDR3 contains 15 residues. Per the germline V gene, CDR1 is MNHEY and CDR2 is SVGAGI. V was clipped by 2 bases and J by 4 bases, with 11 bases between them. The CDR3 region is CASSYNRPITGELFF. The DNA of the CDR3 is TGTGCCAGCAGTTACAACAGACCGATCACCGGGGAGCTGTTTTTT.

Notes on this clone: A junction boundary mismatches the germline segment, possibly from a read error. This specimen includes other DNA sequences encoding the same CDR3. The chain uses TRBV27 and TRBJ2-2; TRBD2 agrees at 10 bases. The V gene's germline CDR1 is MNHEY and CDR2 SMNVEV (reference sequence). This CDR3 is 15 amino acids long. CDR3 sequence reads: CASTLLAGNTGELFF. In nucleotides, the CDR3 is TGTGCCAGCACCCTACTAGCGGGAAACACCGGGGAGTTGTTTTTT.

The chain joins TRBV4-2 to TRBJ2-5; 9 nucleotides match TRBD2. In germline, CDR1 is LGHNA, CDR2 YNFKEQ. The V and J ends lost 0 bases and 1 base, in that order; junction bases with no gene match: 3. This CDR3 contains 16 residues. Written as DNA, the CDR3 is TGTGCCAGCAGCCAAGATCCTAGCGGGGCCCAAGAGACCCAGTACTTC. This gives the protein CASSQDPSGAQETQYF.

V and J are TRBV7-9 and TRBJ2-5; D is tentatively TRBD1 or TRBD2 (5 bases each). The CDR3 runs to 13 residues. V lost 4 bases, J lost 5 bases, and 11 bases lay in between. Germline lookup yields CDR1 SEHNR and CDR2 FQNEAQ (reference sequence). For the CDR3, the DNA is TGTGCCAGCAGCTCCCGGGGCCCGGAGACCCAGTACTTC. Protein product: CASSSRGPETQYF.

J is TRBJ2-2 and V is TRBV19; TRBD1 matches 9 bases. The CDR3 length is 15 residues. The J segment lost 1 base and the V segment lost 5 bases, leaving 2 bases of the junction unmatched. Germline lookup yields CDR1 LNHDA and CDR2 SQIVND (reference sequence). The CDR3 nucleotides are TGTGCCAGTAGTTGGACAGGGGTGAACACCGGGGAGCTGTTTTTT. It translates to CASSWTGVNTGELFF.